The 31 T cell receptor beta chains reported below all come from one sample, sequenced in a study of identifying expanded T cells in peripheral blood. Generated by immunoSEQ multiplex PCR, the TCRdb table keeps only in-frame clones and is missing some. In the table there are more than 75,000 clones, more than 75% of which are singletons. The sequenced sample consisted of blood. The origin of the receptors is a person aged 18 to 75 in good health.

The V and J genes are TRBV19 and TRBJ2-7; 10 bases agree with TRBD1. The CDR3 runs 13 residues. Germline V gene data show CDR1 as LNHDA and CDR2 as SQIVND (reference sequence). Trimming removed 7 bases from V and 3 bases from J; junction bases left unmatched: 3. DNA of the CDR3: TGTGCCAGTAACAGGGACAGGGGCTACGAGCAGTACTTC. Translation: CASNRDRGYEQYF.

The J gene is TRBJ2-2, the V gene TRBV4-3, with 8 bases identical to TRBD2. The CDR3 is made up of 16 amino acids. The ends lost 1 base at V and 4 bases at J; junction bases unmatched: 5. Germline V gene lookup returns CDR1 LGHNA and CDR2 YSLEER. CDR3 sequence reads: CASSQVAGGSTGELFF. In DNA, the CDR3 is TGCGCCAGCAGCCAAGTGGCGGGGGGTAGCACCGGGGAGCTGTTTTTT.

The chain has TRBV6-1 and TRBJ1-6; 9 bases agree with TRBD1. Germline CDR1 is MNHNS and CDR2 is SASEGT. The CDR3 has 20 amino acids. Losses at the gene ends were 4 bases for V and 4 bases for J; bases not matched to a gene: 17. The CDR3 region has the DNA TGTGCCAGCAGTGTGTTTGGGGACAGGGCATCCCTGTCATATAATTCACCCCTCCACTTT. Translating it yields CASSVFGDRASLSYNSPLHF.

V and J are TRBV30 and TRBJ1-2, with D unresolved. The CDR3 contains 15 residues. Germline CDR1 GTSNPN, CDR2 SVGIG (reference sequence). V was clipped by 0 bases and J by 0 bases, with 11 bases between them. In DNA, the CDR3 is TGTGCCTGGAGTGTTGCAGCGGGGACTAACTATGGCTACACCTTC. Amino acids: CAWSVAAGTNYGYTF.

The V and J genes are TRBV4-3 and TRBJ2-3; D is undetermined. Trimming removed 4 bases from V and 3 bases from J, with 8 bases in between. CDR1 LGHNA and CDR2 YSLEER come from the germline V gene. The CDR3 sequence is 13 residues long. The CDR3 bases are TGCGCCAGCAGCCCAAAGGTTACAGATACGCAGTATTTT. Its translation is CASSPKVTDTQYF.

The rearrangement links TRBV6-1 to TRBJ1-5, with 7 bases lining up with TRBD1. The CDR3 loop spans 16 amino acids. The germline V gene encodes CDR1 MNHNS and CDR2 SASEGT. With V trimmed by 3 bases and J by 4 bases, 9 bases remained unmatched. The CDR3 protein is CASSDRQGWLNQPQHF. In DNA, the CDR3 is TGTGCCAGCAGTGACAGACAGGGCTGGTTGAATCAGCCCCAGCATTTT.

The CDR3 loop reads CASSPPVGIGYTF. The DNA for the CDR3 is TGTGCCAGCTCACCACCGGTCGGAATTGGCTACACCTTC. The V call is TRBV18, the J call TRBJ1-2; no firm D call. V lost 0 bases, J lost 7 bases, and 9 bases lay in between. The CDR3 sequence is 13 residues long. The germline CDR1 and CDR2 sequences are KGHSH and LQKENI. Combining the CDR3 with reference TRBV18 and TRBJ1-2 gives the whole variable domain NAGVMQNPRHLVRRRGQEARLRCSPMKGHSHVYWYRQLPEEGLKFMVYLQKENIIDESGMPKERFSAEFPKEGPSILRIQQVVRGDSAAYFCASSPPVGIGYTFGSGTRLTVV.

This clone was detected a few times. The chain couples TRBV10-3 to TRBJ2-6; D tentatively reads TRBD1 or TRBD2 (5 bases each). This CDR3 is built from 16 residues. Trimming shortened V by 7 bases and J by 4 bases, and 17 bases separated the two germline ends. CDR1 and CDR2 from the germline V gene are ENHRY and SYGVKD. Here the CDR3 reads CAITDSPRRGANVLTF. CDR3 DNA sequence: TGTGCCATCACCGACAGCCCTCGGAGGGGGGCCAACGTCCTGACTTTC.

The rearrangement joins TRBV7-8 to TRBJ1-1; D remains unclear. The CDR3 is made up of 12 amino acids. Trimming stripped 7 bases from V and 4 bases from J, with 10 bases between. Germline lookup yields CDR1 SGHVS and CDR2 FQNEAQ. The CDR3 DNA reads TGTGCCAGCACCACGGACTTCACTGAAGCTTTCTTT. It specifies CASTTDFTEAFF.

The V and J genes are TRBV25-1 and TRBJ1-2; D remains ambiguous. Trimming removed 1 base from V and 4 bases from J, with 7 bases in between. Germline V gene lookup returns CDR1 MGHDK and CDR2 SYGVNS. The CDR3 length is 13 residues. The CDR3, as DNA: TGTGCCAGCAGTGAATTCCACCGCTATGGCTACACCTTC. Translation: CASSEFHRYGYTF.

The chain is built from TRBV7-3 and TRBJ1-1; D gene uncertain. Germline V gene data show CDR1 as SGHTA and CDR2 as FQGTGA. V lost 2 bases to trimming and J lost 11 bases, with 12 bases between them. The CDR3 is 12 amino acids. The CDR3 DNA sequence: TGTGCCAGCAGCTTAGATGGCCGTCGGGCTTTCTTT. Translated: CASSLDGRRAFF.

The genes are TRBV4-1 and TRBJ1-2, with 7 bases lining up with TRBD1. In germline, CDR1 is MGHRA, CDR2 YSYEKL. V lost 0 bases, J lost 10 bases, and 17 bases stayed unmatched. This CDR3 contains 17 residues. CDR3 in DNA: TGCGCCAGCAGCCAAGATCCCTTCGGGACAGCCAGAAATAACTACACCTTC. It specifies CASSQDPFGTARNNYTF.

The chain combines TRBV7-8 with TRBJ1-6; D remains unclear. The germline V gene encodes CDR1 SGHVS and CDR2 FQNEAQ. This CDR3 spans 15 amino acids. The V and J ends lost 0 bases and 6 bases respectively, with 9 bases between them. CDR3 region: CASSLAGALNSPLHF. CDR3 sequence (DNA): TGTGCCAGCAGCTTAGCTGGAGCCCTTAATTCACCCCTCCACTTT.

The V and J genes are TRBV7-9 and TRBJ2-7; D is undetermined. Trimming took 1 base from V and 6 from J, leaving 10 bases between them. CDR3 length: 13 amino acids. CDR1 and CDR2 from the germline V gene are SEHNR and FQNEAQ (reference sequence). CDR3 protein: CASSLDGVGEQYF. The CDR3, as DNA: TGTGCCAGCAGCTTAGATGGGGTAGGCGAGCAGTACTTC.

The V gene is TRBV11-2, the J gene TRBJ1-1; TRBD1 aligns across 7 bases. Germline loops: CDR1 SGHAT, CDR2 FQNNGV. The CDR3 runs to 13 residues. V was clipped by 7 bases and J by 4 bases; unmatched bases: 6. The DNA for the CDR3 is TGTGCCAGCACGGAACAGGGGTTCACTGAAGCTTTCTTT. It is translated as CASTEQGFTEAFF.

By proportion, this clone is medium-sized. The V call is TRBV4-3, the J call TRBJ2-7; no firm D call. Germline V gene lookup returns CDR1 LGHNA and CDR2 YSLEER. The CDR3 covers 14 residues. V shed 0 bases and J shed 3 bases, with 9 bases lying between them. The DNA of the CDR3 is TGCGCCAGCAGCCAAGATAGAGCTGGCTACGAGCAGTACTTC. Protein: CASSQDRAGYEQYF.

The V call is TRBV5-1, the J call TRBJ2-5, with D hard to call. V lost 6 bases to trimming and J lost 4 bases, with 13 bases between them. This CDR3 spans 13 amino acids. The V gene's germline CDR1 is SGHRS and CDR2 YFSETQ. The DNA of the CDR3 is TGCGCCAGCAACGTTGTGGTAGGAGAGACCCAGTACTTC. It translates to CASNVVVGETQYF.

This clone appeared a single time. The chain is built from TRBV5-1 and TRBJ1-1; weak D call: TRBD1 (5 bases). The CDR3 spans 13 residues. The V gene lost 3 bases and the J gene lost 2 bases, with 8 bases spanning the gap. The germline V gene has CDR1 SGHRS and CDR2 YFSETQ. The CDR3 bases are TGCGCCAGCAGCTCGGACACTAACACTGAAGCTTTCTTT. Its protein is CASSSDTNTEAFF.

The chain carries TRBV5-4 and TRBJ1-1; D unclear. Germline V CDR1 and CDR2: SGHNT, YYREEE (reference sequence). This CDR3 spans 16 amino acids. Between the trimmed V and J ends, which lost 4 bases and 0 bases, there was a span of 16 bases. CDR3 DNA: TGTGCCAGCAGCGCGGGCGGCGCGGGTTTGAACACTGAAGCTTTCTTT. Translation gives CASSAGGAGLNTEAFF.

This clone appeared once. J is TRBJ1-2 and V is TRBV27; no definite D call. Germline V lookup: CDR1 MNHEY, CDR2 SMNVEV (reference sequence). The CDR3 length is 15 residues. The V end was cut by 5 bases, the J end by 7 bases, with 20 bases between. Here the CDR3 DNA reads TGTGCCAGCAGTAGCCGGGCTCCGGCGCGGAGTGGCTACACCTTC. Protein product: CASSSRAPARSGYTF.

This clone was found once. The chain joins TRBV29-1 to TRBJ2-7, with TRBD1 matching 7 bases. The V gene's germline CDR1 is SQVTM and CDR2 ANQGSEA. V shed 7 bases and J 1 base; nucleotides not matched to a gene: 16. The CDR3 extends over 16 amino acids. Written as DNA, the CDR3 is TGCAGCGCCCTACTCTCCTACAGGGGCTTATCCTACGAGCAGTACTTC. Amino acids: CSALLSYRGLSYEQYF.

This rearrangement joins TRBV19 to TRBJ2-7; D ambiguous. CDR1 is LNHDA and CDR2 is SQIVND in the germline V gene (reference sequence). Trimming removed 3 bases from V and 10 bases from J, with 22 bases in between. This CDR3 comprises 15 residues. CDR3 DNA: TGTGCCAGTAGTATTCAACCCTCTATAAAAGGTGGACAGTACTTC. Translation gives CASSIQPSIKGGQYF.

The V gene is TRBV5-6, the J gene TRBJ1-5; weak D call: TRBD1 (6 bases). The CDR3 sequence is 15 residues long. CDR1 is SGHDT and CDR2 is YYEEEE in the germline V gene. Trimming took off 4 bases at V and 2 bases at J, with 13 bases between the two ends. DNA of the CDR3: TGTGCCAGCAGCCGGTTAGGGGGAGGCAATCAGCCCCAGCATTTT. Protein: CASSRLGGGNQPQHF. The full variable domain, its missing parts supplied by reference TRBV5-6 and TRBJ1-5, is DAGVTQSPTHLIKTRGQQVTLRCSPKSGHDTVSWYQQALGQGPQFIFQYYEEEERQRGNFPDRFSGHQFPNYSSELNVNALLLGDSALYLCASSRLGGGNQPQHFGDGTRLSIL.

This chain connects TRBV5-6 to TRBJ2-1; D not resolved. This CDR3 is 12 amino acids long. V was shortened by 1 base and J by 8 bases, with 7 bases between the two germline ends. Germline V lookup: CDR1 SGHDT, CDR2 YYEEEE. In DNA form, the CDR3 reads TGTGCCAGCAGCTTGTTCCCGGATGAGCAGTTCTTC. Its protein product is CASSLFPDEQFF.

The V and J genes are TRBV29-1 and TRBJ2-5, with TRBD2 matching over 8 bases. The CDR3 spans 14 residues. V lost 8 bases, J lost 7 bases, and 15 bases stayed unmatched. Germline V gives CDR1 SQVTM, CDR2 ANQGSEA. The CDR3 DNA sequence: TGCAGCCAATGGCCGGGGGGGCCGAGCATGACCCAGTACTTC. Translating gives CSQWPGGPSMTQYF.

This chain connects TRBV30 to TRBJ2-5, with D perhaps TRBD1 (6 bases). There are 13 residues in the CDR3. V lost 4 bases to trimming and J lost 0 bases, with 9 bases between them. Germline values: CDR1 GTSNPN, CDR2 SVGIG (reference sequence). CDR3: CAWNRDYQETQYF. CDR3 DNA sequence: TGTGCCTGGAACAGGGATTACCAAGAGACCCAGTACTTC. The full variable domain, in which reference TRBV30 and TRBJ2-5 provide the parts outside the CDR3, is SQTIHQWPATLVQPVGSPLSLECTVEGTSNPNLYWYRQAAGRGLQLLFYSVGIGQISSEVPQNLSASRPQDRQFILSSKKLLLSDSGFYLCAWNRDYQETQYFGPGTRLLVL.

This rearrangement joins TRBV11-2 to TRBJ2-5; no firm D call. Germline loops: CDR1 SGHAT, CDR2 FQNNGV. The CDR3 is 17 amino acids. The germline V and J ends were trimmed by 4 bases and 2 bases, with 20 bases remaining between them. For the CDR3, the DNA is TGTGCCAGCAGCTCCCGCGGCTATCTCAGAGAACAAGAGACCCAGTACTTC. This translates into CASSSRGYLREQETQYF.

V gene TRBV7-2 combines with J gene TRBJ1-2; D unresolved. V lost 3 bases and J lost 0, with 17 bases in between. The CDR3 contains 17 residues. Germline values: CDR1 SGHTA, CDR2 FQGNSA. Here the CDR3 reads CASSLGGFGLANYGYTF. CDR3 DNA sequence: TGTGCCAGCAGCTTGGGAGGGTTTGGTCTTGCTAACTATGGCTACACCTTC.

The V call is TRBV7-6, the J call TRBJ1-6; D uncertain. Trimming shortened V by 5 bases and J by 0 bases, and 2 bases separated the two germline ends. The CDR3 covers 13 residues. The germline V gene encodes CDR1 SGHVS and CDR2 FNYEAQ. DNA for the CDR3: TGTGCCAGCAGCGACTCCTATAATTCACCCCTCCACTTT. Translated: CASSDSYNSPLHF. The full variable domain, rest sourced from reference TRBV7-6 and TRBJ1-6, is GAGVSQSPRYKVTKRGQDVALRCDPISGHVSLYWYRQALGQGPEFLTYFNYEAQQDKSGLPNDRFSAERPEGSISTLTIQRTEQRDSAMYRCASSDSYNSPLHFGNGTRLTVT.

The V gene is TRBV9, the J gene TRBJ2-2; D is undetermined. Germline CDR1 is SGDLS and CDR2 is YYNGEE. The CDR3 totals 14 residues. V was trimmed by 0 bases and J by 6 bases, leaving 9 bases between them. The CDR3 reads CASSVEGSAGELFF. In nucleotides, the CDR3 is TGTGCCAGCAGCGTAGAAGGATCCGCCGGGGAGCTGTTTTTT.

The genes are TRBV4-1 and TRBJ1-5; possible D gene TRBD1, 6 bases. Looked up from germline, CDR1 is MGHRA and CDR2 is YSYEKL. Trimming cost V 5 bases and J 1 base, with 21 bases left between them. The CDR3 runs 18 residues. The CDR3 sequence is CASSVRDTLLGSNQPQHF. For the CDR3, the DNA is TGCGCCAGCAGCGTCCGGGACACGCTTCTGGGGAGCAATCAGCCCCAGCATTTT.